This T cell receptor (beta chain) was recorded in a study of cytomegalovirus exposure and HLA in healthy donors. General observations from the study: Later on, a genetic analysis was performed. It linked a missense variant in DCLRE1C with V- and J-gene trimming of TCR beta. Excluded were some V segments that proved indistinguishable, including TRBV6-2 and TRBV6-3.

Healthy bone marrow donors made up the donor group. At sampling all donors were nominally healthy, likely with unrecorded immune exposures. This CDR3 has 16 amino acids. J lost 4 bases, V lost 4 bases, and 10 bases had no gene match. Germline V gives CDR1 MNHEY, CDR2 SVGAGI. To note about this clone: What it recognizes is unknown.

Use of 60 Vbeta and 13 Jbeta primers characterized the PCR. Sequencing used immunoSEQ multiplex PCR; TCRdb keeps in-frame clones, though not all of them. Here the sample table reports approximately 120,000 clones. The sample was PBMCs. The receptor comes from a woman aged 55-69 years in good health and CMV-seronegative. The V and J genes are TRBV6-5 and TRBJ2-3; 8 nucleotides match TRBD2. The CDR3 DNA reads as TGTGCCAGCAGTTCCCGCGGACTAGCTCGGTCAGATACGCAGTATTTT. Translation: CASSSRGLARSDTQYF.